These T cell receptor beta chains were read from a single sample in a study of blood T cell repertoires in COVID-19. The table came from immunoSEQ multiplex PCR; TCRdb's copy has only in-frame clones and leaves some out. The sample gives under 55,000 clones, 80% to 90% of which show up once; less than 2.5% is in the top ten. The sequenced sample consisted of peripheral blood. These receptor sequences come from a woman of 80 years or more with COVID-19, enrolled during active disease. CDR3s include the opening cysteine and the closing phenylalanine or tryptophan. The order of the fields is clone size, J gene, D gene, V gene, CDR3 protein, CDR3 DNA. A D gene is named only where the DNA matches it firmly. Clone size is shown for a subset of rows, as once, few, many or a class of expanded clone.

>NA|TRBJ2-3|TRBD2|TRBV27
CASRQTGTSGGDTQYF
TGTGCCAGCAGACAGACCGGGACTAGCGGAGGGGATACGCAGTATTTT
>once|TRBJ2-5|TRBD1|TRBV28
CASSWGQRGQYF
TGTGCCAGCAGCTGGGGACAGAGAGGCCAGTACTTC
>NA|TRBJ1-2|NA|TRBV10-2
CASSGTGDYGYTF
TGCGCCAGCAGCGGGACGGGGGACTATGGCTACACCTTC
>NA|TRBJ2-3|TRBD2|TRBV4-1
CASSQDGTSSLLDTQYF
TGCGCCAGCAGCCAAGATGGGACTAGTTCCCTTCTCGATACGCAGTATTTT
>NA|TRBJ1-6|NA|TRBV28
CASSLSGAGDSPLHF
TGTGCCAGCAGTTTAAGCGGGGCGGGCGATTCACCCCTCCACTTT
>NA|TRBJ1-5|NA|TRBV6-5
CASTDFSNQPQHF
TGTGCCAGCACAGATTTTAGCAATCAGCCCCAGCATTTT
>few|TRBJ1-2|NA|TRBV27
CASSATGTPYGYTF
TGTGCCAGCAGTGCAACCGGGACTCCGTATGGCTACACCTTC
>NA|TRBJ1-1|TRBD1|TRBV5-1
CASKTGWGEAFF
TGCGCCAGCAAGACAGGGTGGGGGGAAGCTTTCTTT
>NA|TRBJ1-1|NA|TRBV28
CASTRTGGRTEAFF
TGTGCCAGCACCCGTACCGGGGGGCGAACTGAAGCTTTCTTT
>NA|TRBJ1-4|NA|TRBV7-2
CASSLGGRATNEKLFF
TGTGCCAGCAGCTTAGGAGGGAGGGCAACTAATGAAAAACTGTTTTTT
>NA|TRBJ2-5|TRBD2|TRBV15
CATSPRRGLAVYYQETQYF
TGTGCCACCAGCCCCCGGCGGGGACTAGCGGTCTATTACCAAGAGACCCAGTACTTC
>NA|TRBJ2-2|NA|TRBV5-8
CASNGGRNTGELFF
TGTGCCTCTAATGGGGGCAGGAACACCGGGGAGCTGTTTTTT
>NA|TRBJ2-2|TRBD2|TRBV4-1
CASSQGGLAGVTGELFF
TGCGCCAGCAGCCAAGGTGGACTAGCGGGAGTTACCGGGGAGCTGTTTTTT
>NA|TRBJ1-2|NA|TRBV6-5
CASSSLGESNYGYTF
TGTGCCAGCAGTTCTCTAGGGGAAAGTAACTATGGCTACACCTTC
>NA|TRBJ2-1|NA|TRBV29-1
CSVEGGVGVRDNEQFF
TGCAGCGTTGAAGGTGGAGTCGGGGTTAGGGACAATGAGCAGTTCTTC
>NA|TRBJ2-2|TRBD2|TRBV3-1/TRBV3-2
CAIKRGGGTGELFF
TGTGCCATCAAGCGGGGGGGTGGCACCGGGGAGCTGTTTTTT
>NA|TRBJ1-4|TRBD1|TRBV15
CATSRGGDRGREKLFF
TGTGCCACCAGCAGAGGGGGGGACAGGGGTAGGGAAAAACTGTTTTTT
>NA|TRBJ2-3|TRBD2|TRBV9
CASSPRASGDTDTQYF
TGTGCCAGCAGCCCCCGGGCTAGCGGGGACACAGATACGCAGTATTTT
>NA|TRBJ2-7|TRBD1|TRBV7-9
CASSWGQPAYEQYF
TGTGCCAGCAGCTGGGGACAGCCCGCCTACGAGCAGTACTTC
>NA|TRBJ1-2|NA|TRBV6-1
CASSEGRTLYPRDTF
TGTGCCAGCAGTGAGGGGCGTACCCTCTACCCCCGGGACACCTTC
>once|TRBJ2-2|TRBD2|TRBV7-7
CASSRTSANTGELFF
TGTGCTAGCAGCAGGACTAGCGCGAACACCGGGGAGCTGTTTTTT
>NA|TRBJ1-3|NA|TRBV3-1/TRBV3-2
CASSPGGILNTIYF
TGTGCCAGCAGCCCTGGCGGGATCTTGAACACCATATATTTT
>few|TRBJ2-3|TRBD1|TRBV10-1
CASSRTGRTDTQYF
TGCGCCAGCAGTAGGACAGGGCGCACAGATACGCAGTATTTT
>NA|TRBJ2-7|NA|TRBV19
CASSIAPGSSYEQYF
TGTGCCAGTAGTATAGCTCCGGGAAGCTCCTACGAGCAGTACTTC
>NA|TRBJ2-2|NA|TRBV28
CASSLWGAGTGELFF
TGTGCCAGCAGTTTATGGGGGGCGGGCACCGGGGAGCTGTTTTTT
>NA|TRBJ1-3|TRBD1|TRBV7-9
CASSPWIQGAKGNTIYF
TGTGCCAGCAGCCCCTGGATACAGGGGGCGAAGGGAAACACCATATATTTT
>NA|TRBJ2-1|NA|TRBV7-2
CASSMDSSYNEQFF
TGTGCCAGCAGCATGGACAGCTCCTACAATGAGCAGTTCTTC
>NA|TRBJ1-2|NA|TRBV28
CASSLDGARVGYTF
TGTGCCAGCAGTTTAGATGGGGCTAGGGTAGGCTACACCTTC
>few|TRBJ1-1|NA|TRBV19
CASSGGLNTEAFF
TGTGCCAGTAGCGGGGGACTGAACACTGAAGCTTTCTTT
>NA|TRBJ1-4|TRBD1|TRBV29-1
CSVAQGARTNEKLFF
TGCAGCGTTGCTCAGGGGGCAAGAACTAATGAAAAACTGTTTTTT
>NA|TRBJ2-7|NA|TRBV2
CASSAQDISYEQYF
TGTGCCAGCAGTGCGCAGGACATCTCCTACGAGCAGTACTTC
>few|TRBJ1-2|NA|TRBV10-3
CAIRAGPNYGYTF
TGTGCCATCAGGGCAGGGCCCAACTATGGCTACACCTTC
>NA|TRBJ2-2|NA|TRBV6-4
CASSPGVHTGELFF
TGTGCCAGCAGTCCCGGGGTTCACACCGGGGAGCTGTTTTTT
>once|TRBJ2-1|NA|TRBV3-1/TRBV3-2
CASSQRQGNEQFF
TGTGCCAGCAGCCAGAGGCAGGGCAATGAGCAGTTCTTC
>NA|TRBJ2-7|TRBD2|TRBV11-2
CASTFTGTSGLYEQYF
TGTGCCAGCACCTTCACCGGGACTAGCGGACTATACGAGCAGTACTTC
>NA|TRBJ1-2|TRBD1|TRBV15
CATSSGTGGYGYTF
TGTGCCACCAGCAGTGGCACAGGGGGCTATGGCTACACCTTC
>NA|TRBJ2-1|NA|TRBV19
CASSDSSYGPYNEQFF
TGTGCCAGTAGTGATTCTAGCTACGGTCCATACAATGAGCAGTTCTTC
>NA|TRBJ1-5|NA|TRBV5-6
CASSTTPRQPQHF
TGTGCCAGCAGTACCACTCCCCGTCAGCCCCAGCATTTT
>NA|TRBJ1-2|TRBD1|TRBV11-2
CASSLDRGQNYGYTF
TGTGCCAGCAGCTTAGATAGGGGACAGAACTATGGCTACACCTTC
>once|TRBJ1-4|NA|TRBV15
CATSRDRGNEKLFF
TGTGCCACCAGCAGAGACAGGGGAAATGAAAAACTGTTTTTT
>once|TRBJ1-1|TRBD1|TRBV5-6
CASSLETGRISTEAFF
TGTGCCAGCAGCTTGGAGACAGGGCGGATTAGCACTGAAGCTTTCTTT
>NA|TRBJ2-2|TRBD2|TRBV18
CASSPRLAGSGELFF
TGTGCCAGCTCACCGCGACTAGCGGGATCTGGGGAGCTGTTTTTT
>NA|TRBJ2-1|NA|TRBV9
CASSVTGSRSNEQFF
TGTGCCAGCAGCGTAACGGGGAGCAGGAGCAATGAGCAGTTCTTC
>NA|TRBJ2-2|NA|TRBV6-1
CASSGLNSGELFF
TGTGCCAGCAGTGGGCTTAATTCCGGGGAGCTGTTTTTT
>NA|TRBJ2-7|NA|TRBV29-1
CSVEKQGRPYEQYF
TGCAGCGTTGAAAAACAGGGACGACCCTACGAGCAGTACTTC
>once|TRBJ1-1|NA|TRBV7-2
CASSLLATREAEAFF
TGTGCCAGCAGCTTATTAGCTACTCGGGAGGCTGAAGCTTTCTTT
>NA|TRBJ1-4|NA|TRBV5-1
CARGVKNCFF
NA
>NA|TRBJ1-6|NA|TRBV3-1/TRBV3-2
CASSQDGFSGLPLHF
TGTGCCAGCAGCCAAGATGGTTTTTCGGGACTACCCCTCCACTTT
>NA|TRBJ1-2|TRBD1|TRBV3-1/TRBV3-2
CASSHYQSRGLGYTF
TGTGCCAGCAGCCATTATCAGTCAAGGGGGCTTGGCTACACCTTC
>NA|TRBJ2-5|NA|TRBV15
CATSRVRQETQYF
TGTGCCACCAGCAGAGTTAGACAAGAGACCCAGTACTTC
>NA|TRBJ1-2|NA|TRBV7-9
CASTQAGLSGYTF
TGTGCCAGCACCCAGGCCGGCCTGTCCGGCTACACCTTC
>NA|TRBJ1-4|NA|TRBV15
CATSRDPGVGGNEKLFF
TGTGCCACCAGCAGAGATCCGGGAGTGGGTGGTAATGAAAAACTGTTTTTT
>NA|TRBJ2-3|TRBD2|TRBV27
CASSSRLAGRISPDTQYF
TGTGCCAGCAGTTCCCGACTAGCAGGAAGGATCAGCCCAGATACGCAGTATTTT